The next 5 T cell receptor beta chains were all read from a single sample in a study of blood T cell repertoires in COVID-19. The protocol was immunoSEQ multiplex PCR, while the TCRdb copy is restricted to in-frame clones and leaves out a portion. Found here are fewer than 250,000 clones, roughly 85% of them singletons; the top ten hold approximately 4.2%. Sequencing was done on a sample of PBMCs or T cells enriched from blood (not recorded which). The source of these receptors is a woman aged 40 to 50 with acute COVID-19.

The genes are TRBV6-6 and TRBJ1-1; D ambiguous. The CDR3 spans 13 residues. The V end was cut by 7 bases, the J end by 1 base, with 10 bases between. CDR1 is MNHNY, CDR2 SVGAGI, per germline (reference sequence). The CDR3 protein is CASNTGWNTEAFF. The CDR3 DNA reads TGTGCCAGCAACACGGGGTGGAACACTGAAGCTTTCTTT.

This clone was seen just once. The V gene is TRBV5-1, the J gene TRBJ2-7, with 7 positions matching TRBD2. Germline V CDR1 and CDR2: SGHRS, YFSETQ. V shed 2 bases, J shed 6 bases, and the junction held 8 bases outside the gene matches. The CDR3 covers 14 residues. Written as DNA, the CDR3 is TGCGCCAGCAGCTTACCTAGCGGAACGGGCGAGCAGTACTTC. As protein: CASSLPSGTGEQYF.

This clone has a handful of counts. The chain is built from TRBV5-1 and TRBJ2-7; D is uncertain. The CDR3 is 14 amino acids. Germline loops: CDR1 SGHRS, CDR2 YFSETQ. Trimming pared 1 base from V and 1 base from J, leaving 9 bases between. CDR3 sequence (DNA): TGCGCCAGCAGCTTGTCTGGTCGGTCCTACGAGCAGTACTTC. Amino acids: CASSLSGRSYEQYF.

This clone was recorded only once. CDR3 DNA sequence: TGTGCCAGCACTTCACCGGGACTAGCGGGAGGAAGGGCCACCGGGGAGCTGTTTTTT. Amino acids: CASTSPGLAGGRATGELFF. The chain recombines TRBV2 with TRBJ2-2, with 15 bases lining up with TRBD2. Trimming at V came to 7 bases and at J to 4 bases, leaving 13 bases not matched to a gene. This CDR3 is 19 amino acids long. CDR1 and CDR2 (germline): SNHLY, FYNNEI.

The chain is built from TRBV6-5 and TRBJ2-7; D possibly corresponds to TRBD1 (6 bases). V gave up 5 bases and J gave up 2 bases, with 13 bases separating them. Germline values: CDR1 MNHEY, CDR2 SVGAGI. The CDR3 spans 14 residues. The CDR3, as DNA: TGTGCCAGCAGTAACCGGGACATCCCCTACGAGCAGTACTTC. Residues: CASSNRDIPYEQYF.